This TCR beta chain was found in a study of T cell responses to AZD1222 COVID-19 vaccine. Assay used: immunoSEQ multiplex PCR; TCRdb lists only in-frame clones, some missing. This sample yields about 140,000 clones, of which approximately 90% are seen a single time; over 3% belongs to the top ten. As for this clone: Antigen specificity is unknown.

Findings and caveats of the study: Among the donors, most were white British and more were female, and clonal diversity was possibly underestimated. After the peak T cell response, and only then, were repertoires sampled. Recipients of two AZD1222 doses showed rising Spike-specific TCR breadth and depth.

The input for sequencing was peripheral blood, taken 28 days after the second AZD1222 dose. This receptor was identified in an adult who received the AZD1222 COVID-19 vaccine.

The CDR3 bases are TGTGCCAGCAGCCCCGGGACAGGGATGAACACTGAAGCTTTCTTT. Its protein product is CASSPGTGMNTEAFF. The chain uses TRBV11-1 and TRBJ1-1; 9 bases match TRBD1. The CDR3 is 15 amino acids. With 5 bases clipped from V and 0 bases from J, the junction kept 4 bases outside the gene matches. CDR1 is SGHAT, CDR2 FQDESV, per germline (reference sequence).